Listed below are T cell receptor beta chains from one sample, sequenced in a study of blood T cell repertoires in COVID-19. Clones were sequenced by immunoSEQ multiplex PCR, and TCRdb holds only the in-frame ones, with some missing. The sample lists about 380,000 clones, 85% occurring once. Sequencing was done on a sample of peripheral blood. The origin of the receptors is a woman aged 18-35 years with acute or convalescent COVID-19. Each CDR3 is given with its conserved first and last residue. D genes are given only for firm matches. Size is omitted from some rows. Given values are once, few, many or a class for expanded clones.

clone size | D gene | J gene | V gene | CDR3 DNA | CDR3 protein
- | TRBD1 | TRBJ1-2 | TRBV6-5 | TGTGCCAGCAGGCCTATGCCTCAGGGGGAATACGGCTACACCTTC | CASRPMPQGEYGYTF
- | - | TRBJ1-5 | TRBV18 | TGTGCCAGCTCGTTCGACAGAAACAATCAGCCCCAGCATTTT | CASSFDRNNQPQHF
- | - | TRBJ1-2 | TRBV30 | TGTGCCTGGAGTGTAGCTTGGGGCTACACCTTC | CAWSVAWGYTF
- | TRBD1 | TRBJ2-7 | TRBV5-6 | TGTGCCAGCAGCCGAGACAGGGAGACCTACGAGCAGTACTTC | CASSRDRETYEQYF
- | TRBD1 | TRBJ1-1 | TRBV7-3 | TGTGCCAGCAGCAAGATCGCCGGGACAGGGGACATGAACACTGAAGCTTTCTTT | CASSKIAGTGDMNTEAFF
- | - | TRBJ2-1 | TRBV30 | TGTGCCTGGAGTGTACGTAAGAGGGCGGCTGAGCAGTTCTTC | CAWSVRKRAAEQFF
- | - | TRBJ1-3 | TRBV9 | TGTGCCAGCAGCCCACAGCTTGGAAACACCATATATTTT | CASSPQLGNTIYF
- | - | TRBJ1-5 | TRBV28 | TGTGCCAGCAGTTCCTTAAATCAGCCCCAGCATTTT | CASSSLNQPQHF
- | - | TRBJ1-6 | TRBV12-3/TRBV12-4 | TGTGCCACCCGCCGGTATAATTCACCCCTCCACTTT | CATRRYNSPLHF
- | - | TRBJ2-3 | TRBV5-6 | TGTGCCAGCAGCTTGGGCGCCCGTTCTAGCACAGATACGCAGTATTTT | CASSLGARSSTDTQYF
- | TRBD1 | TRBJ1-6 | TRBV5-1 | TGCGCCAGCAGGCGGGACAGGGATTCTTATAATTCACCCCTCCACTTT | CASRRDRDSYNSPLHF
- | - | TRBJ2-7 | TRBV12-3/TRBV12-4 | TGTGCCAGCAGTTTGACCAGGGTCGAGCAGTACTTC | CASSLTRVEQYF
- | - | TRBJ2-7 | TRBV2 | TGTGCCAGCAGCCAATCAGACAGTTCCTACGAGCAGTACTTC | CASSQSDSSYEQYF
- | TRBD1 | TRBJ1-2 | TRBV4-2 | TGTGCCAGCACCGCACCGGGACAGGGGGTGGGAGGCTACACCTTC | CASTAPGQGVGGYTF
- | TRBD2 | TRBJ2-2 | TRBV3-1/TRBV3-2 | TGTGCCAGCAGCCCAGGTAGCGGGACCGGGGAGCTGTTTTTT | CASSPGSGTGELFF
- | - | TRBJ1-2 | TRBV6-5 | TGTGCCAGCAGTTACAACAGGGATGACTATGGCTACACCTTC | CASSYNRDDYGYTF
- | - | TRBJ1-1 | TRBV7-9 | TGTGCCAGCAGCTCGACAGTAAGTGAAACTGAAGCTTTCTTT | CASSSTVSETEAFF
- | TRBD2 | TRBJ2-1 | TRBV19 | TGTGCCAGTAGTGGATTAGCGGGGGGGTACAATGAGCAGTTCTTC | CASSGLAGGYNEQFF
- | - | TRBJ1-2 | TRBV5-6 | TGTGCCAGCAGCTTTGGTTCCTCAGGCGTCTATGGCTACACCTTC | CASSFGSSGVYGYTF
- | TRBD2 | TRBJ2-7 | TRBV18 | TGTGCCAGCTCAATAGCGGGAGGGCCATTAAACGAGCAGTACTTC | CASSIAGGPLNEQYF
many | TRBD1 | TRBJ1-5 | TRBV24-1 | TGTGCCACCGGACAGGGCAATCAGCCCCAGCATTTT | CATGQGNQPQHF
- | - | TRBJ2-1 | TRBV27 | TGTGCCAGCAGTTTAGGGCACGAGCAGTTCTTC | CASSLGHEQFF
- | - | TRBJ2-7 | TRBV18 | TGTGCCAGCTCAACTAATAGCGGAGTGGGACGTCCTTACGAGCAGTACTTC | CASSTNSGVGRPYEQYF
- | - | TRBJ2-7 | TRBV5-1 | TGCGCCAGCAGCTTGGTGGAGGCTTCCTACGAGCAGTACTTC | CASSLVEASYEQYF
- | - | TRBJ1-1 | TRBV3-1/TRBV3-2 | TGTGCCAGCAGCCAAGAGAGCTCAGGTGAAGCTTTCTTT | CASSQESSGEAFF
- | - | TRBJ1-5 | TRBV9 | TGTGCCAGCAGCGTAAACCCCTGGACAGATAGCAATCAGCCCCAGCATTTT | CASSVNPWTDSNQPQHF
- | - | TRBJ2-7 | TRBV2 | TGTGCCAGCAGTTCCGGGGGAAGGGAGCAGTACTTC | CASSSGGREQYF
- | - | TRBJ1-1 | TRBV19 | TGTGCCAGTACCCCAGGGTGGGCTAAGAACACTGAAGCTTTCTTT | CASTPGWAKNTEAFF
- | - | TRBJ1-1 | TRBV28 | TGTGCCAGCAGTTCCCCCCATTACAGGGCGAACACTGAAGCTTTCTTT | CASSSPHYRANTEAFF
- | - | TRBJ1-1 | TRBV5-1 | TGCGCCAGCAGCTTGGCCGGGCAGGGGAACATGAACACTGAAGCTTTCTTT | CASSLAGQGNMNTEAFF
once | - | TRBJ1-1 | TRBV28 | TGTGCCAGCAGTTTGGTGGGACTGGGGAACACTGAAGCTTTCTTT | CASSLVGLGNTEAFF
- | TRBD1 | TRBJ1-2 | TRBV7-3 | TGTGCCAGCCTCAAAAAACCTTATACAGGGGACCCATCCCGAGGACTCTATGGCTACACCTTC | CASLKKPYTGDPSRGLYGYTF
- | TRBD1 | TRBJ1-1 | TRBV14 | TGTGCCAGCAGCCAAACCGGGACAGGGGGCACTGAAGCTTTCTTT | CASSQTGTGGTEAFF
- | TRBD1 | TRBJ1-3 | TRBV5-1 | TGCGCCAGCAGCTTGAGGGACAGTTACTCTGGAAACACCATATATTTT | CASSLRDSYSGNTIYF
- | - | TRBJ1-2 | TRBV11-2 | TGTGCCAGCAGCTATGGGGCAGGTCGTGGCTACACCTTC | CASSYGAGRGYTF
- | - | TRBJ1-1 | TRBV27 | TGTGCCAGCAGTTTGGTGGGAGGCACTGAAGCTTTCTTT | CASSLVGGTEAFF
- | TRBD2 | TRBJ2-1 | TRBV7-3 | TGTGCCAGCAGCGCCGGGCAGGGAGGGAATGGGGCGCAGTTCTTC | CASSAGQGGNGAQFF
- | TRBD1 | TRBJ1-1 | TRBV13 | TGTGCCAGCAGCTCCTCACAGGGGTTGAACACTGAAGCTTTCTTT | CASSSSQGLNTEAFF
- | - | TRBJ2-1 | TRBV19 | TGTGCCAGTTCCGCTGCTGCGAGCTCCTACAATGAGCAGTTCTTC | CASSAAASSYNEQFF
- | TRBD1 | TRBJ2-3 | TRBV29-1 | TGCAGCGTCGAGGACAGGGTAAATGGCGATACGCAGTATTTT | CSVEDRVNGDTQYF
once | TRBD1 | TRBJ1-2 | TRBV30 | TGTGCCTGGAGGGTCCAGGGGGATGGCTACACCTTC | CAWRVQGDGYTF
once | - | TRBJ2-3 | TRBV19 | TGTGCCAGTAGTATAACCCGGCAGGCCCTCTTCACAGATACGCAGTATTTT | CASSITRQALFTDTQYF
- | - | TRBJ2-7 | TRBV5-6 | TGTGCCAGCACCTCCCCAGGACAGACATCCTACGAGCAGTACTTC | CASTSPGQTSYEQYF
- | TRBD2 | TRBJ2-1 | TRBV24-1 | TGTGCCACCAGTCGAACTAGCGGGGTGACTTTCTCCTACAATGAGCAGTTCTTC | CATSRTSGVTFSYNEQFF
- | - | TRBJ2-1 | TRBV7-8 | TGTGCCAGCAGTTCCGGGAGTGTTTTAAATGAGCAGTTCTTC | CASSSGSVLNEQFF
- | TRBD1 | TRBJ1-2 | TRBV30 | TGTGCCTGGAGCGCAACAGGGGATGGCTACACCTTC | CAWSATGDGYTF
- | - | TRBJ1-1 | TRBV6-5 | TGTGCCAGCAGTTACTCTCCAGGGGTCGGAACTGAAGCTTTCTTT | CASSYSPGVGTEAFF
- | TRBD1 | TRBJ2-7 | TRBV5-1 | TGCGCCAGCAGCTTTCGTCCTGACAGGGAAGAGTACGAGCAGTACTTC | CASSFRPDREEYEQYF
- | TRBD2 | TRBJ2-1 | TRBV4-1 | TGCGCCAGCAGCCAGGGGGGGGCTAGCGGGGTCTATGAGCAGTTCTTC | CASSQGGASGVYEQFF